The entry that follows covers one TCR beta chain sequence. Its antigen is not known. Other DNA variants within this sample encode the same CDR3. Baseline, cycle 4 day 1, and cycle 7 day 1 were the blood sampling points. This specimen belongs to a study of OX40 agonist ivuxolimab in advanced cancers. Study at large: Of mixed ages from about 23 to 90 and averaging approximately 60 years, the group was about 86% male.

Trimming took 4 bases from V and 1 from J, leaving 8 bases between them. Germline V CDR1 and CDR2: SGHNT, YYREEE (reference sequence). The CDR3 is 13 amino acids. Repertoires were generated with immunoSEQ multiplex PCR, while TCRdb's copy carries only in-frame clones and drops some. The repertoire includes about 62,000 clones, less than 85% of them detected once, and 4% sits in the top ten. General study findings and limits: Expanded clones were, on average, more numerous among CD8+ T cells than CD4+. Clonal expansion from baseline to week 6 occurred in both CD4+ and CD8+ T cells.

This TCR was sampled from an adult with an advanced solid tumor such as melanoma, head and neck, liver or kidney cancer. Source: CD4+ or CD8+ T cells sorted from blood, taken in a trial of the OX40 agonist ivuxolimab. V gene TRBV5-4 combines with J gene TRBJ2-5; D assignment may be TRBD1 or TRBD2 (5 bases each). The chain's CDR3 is CASSPGTQETQYF. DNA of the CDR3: TGTGCCAGCAGCCCCGGGACCCAAGAGACCCAGTACTTC.